What follows describes a single TCR beta chain. Its specificity is not known. This specimen comes from a study of T cell repertoires in cytomegalovirus infection. As for the study in general: Carrying CMV and the relevant HLA type showed in public TCR beta signatures.

Findings and limits, study-wide: HLA-C-restricted CMV-specific TCR beta clonotypes prevailed in the ex vivo response. Carriers of CMV plus the relevant HLA were identified by cumulative public TCR beta family frequency.

The CDR3 is 15 amino acids. The V gene lost 1 base and the J gene lost 0 bases, with 7 bases spanning the gap. Germline V gene lookup returns CDR1 SNHLY and CDR2 FYNNEI. TCRdb independently ran MiXCR on the reads; one entry per CDR3 protein. Of 300,000 to 400,000 distinct CDR3 sequences listed, 15% to 20% were seen once; the top ten hold roughly 9%. The source material was PBMCs. This chain links TRBV2 with TRBJ1-3, with unresolved D. The TCR originated in a human donor in good health (CMV status not recorded). Some clones in this sample may be carry-over from other donors' samples. Here the CDR3 reads CASSEEVASGNTIYF. CDR3 nucleotides: TGTGCCAGCAGTGAAGAGGTGGCCTCTGGAAACACCATATATTTT.